This T cell receptor (beta chain) was captured in a study of Graves' ophthalmopathy and Graves' hyperthyroidism. Germline CDR1 is SNHLY and CDR2 is FYNNEI. The CDR3 length is 13 residues. Trimming removed 7 bases at V and 7 bases at J, with 17 bases between. The authors defined stable hyperthyroidism as no ophthalmopathy within 18 months of follow-up. This clonotype was seen many times. Amplified material comprised TCR beta CDR3 regions derived from RNA transcripts. HTBI primers were used in a first-round RT-PCR, which preceded a second-round multiplex PCR. One entry per CDR3 protein, called by TCRdb with MiXCR from the multiplex PCR reads. This sample has hundreds of thousands of distinct CDR3 sequences, with about a fifth found just once.

Sample: peripheral blood. This TCR was recovered from a woman under 30 with stable Graves' hyperthyroidism. Some clones in this sample may be carry-over from other donors' samples. V is TRBV2 and J is TRBJ2-7; maybe TRBD1 (6 bases). CDR3 region: CASKDRSFREQYF. In DNA, the CDR3 is TGTGCCAGCAAAGACAGGTCCTTTAGGGAGCAGTACTTC. Variable domain in full (rest from reference TRBV2 and TRBJ2-7): EPEVTQTPSHQVTQMGQEVILRCVPISNHLYFYWYRQILGQKVEFLVSFYNNEISEKSEIFDDQFSVERPDGSNFTLKIRSTKLEDSAMYFCASKDRSFREQYFGPGTRLTVT.